Included here is one T cell receptor (beta chain) sequence, with context. Germline V lookup: CDR1 SGHTA, CDR2 FQGNSA. This CDR3 contains 18 residues. The V gene end was trimmed by 1 base and the J gene end by 1 base; junction bases not matched to a gene: 11. These data originate in a study of T cells in Graves' hyperthyroidism and ophthalmopathy. RNA transcripts provided the source from which TCR beta CDR3 regions were amplified. First-round RT-PCR with HTBI primers amplified the TCR CDR3 region. TCRdb analysed the multiplex PCR reads with MiXCR anew, one entry per CDR3 protein. The repertoire holds more than 500,000 distinct CDR3 sequences, with around 15% as singletons.

The chain recombines TRBV7-2 with TRBJ2-3; TRBD2 agrees at 7 bases. The TCR sequence derives from a woman in her 30s with Graves' ophthalmopathy. Sequenced sample: blood. DNA for the CDR3: TGTGCCAGCAGCTTAGAGTCCACGGGGAGGGACCGCACAGATACGCAGTATTTT. Its protein product is CASSLESTGRDRTDTQYF.